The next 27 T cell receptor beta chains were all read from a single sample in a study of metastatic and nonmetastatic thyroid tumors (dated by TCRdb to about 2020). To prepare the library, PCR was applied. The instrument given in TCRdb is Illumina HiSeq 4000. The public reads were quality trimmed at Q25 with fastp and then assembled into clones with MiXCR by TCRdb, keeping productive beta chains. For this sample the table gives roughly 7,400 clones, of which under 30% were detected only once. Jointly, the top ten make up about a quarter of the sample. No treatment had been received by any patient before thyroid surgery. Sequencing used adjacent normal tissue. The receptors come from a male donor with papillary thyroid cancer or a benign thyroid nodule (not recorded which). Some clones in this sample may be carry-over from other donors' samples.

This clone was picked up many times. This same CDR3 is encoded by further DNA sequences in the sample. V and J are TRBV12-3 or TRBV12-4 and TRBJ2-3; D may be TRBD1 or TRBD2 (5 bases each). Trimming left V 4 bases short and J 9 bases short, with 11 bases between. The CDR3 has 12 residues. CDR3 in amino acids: CASSSGGDTQYF. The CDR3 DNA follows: TGTGCCAGCAGTTCTGGGGGTGACACGCAGTATTTT.

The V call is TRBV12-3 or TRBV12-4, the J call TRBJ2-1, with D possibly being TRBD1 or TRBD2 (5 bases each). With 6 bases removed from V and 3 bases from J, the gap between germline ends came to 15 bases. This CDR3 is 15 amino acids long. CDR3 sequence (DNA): TGTGCCAGCAGCTTAACTAGTGGGGGCTACAATGAGCAGTTCTTC. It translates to CASSLTSGGYNEQFF.

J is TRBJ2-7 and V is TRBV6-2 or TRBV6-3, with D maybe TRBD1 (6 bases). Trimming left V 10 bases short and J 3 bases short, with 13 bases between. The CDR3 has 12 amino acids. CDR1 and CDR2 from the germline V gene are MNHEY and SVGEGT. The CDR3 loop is CATRDIVYEQYF. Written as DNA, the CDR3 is TGTGCCACTCGGGACATTGTCTACGAGCAGTACTTC.

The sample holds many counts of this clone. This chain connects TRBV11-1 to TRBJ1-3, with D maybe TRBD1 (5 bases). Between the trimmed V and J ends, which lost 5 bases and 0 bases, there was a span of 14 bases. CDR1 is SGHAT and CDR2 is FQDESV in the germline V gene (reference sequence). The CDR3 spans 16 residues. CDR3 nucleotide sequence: TGTGCCAGCAGCCTCCGACAGTGGGGCTCTGGAAACACCATATATTTT. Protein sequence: CASSLRQWGSGNTIYF.

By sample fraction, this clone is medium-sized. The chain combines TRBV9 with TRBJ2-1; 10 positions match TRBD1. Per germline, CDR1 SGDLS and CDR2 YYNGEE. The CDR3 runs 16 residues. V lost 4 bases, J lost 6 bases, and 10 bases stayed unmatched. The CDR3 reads CASSPGSGTGVNEQFF. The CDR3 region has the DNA TGTGCCAGCAGCCCCGGATCCGGGACAGGGGTCAATGAGCAGTTCTTC.

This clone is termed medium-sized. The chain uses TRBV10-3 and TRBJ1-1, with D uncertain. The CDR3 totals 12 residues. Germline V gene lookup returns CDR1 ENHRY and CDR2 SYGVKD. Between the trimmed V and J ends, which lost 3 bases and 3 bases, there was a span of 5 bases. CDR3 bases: TGTGCCATCAGTGACGGGTACACTGAAGCTTTCTTT. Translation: CAISDGYTEAFF.

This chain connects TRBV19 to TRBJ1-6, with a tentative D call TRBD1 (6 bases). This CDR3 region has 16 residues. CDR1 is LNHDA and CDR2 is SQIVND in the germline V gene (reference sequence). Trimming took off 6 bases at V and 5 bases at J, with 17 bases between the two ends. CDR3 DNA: TGTGCCAGTAGAACGCAGGGGTTCTCGGATAATTCACCCCTCCACTTT. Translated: CASRTQGFSDNSPLHF.

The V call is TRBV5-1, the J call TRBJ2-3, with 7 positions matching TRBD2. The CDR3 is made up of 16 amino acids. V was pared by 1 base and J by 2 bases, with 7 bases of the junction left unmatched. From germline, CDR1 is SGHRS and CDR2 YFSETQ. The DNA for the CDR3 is TGCGCCAGCAGCTTGTGGGGGAGGGCCGACACAGATACGCAGTATTTT. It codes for CASSLWGRADTDTQYF.

The CDR3 nucleotides read TGTGCCAGCAGCCAAGATAGGGGACAGGGGAACTACTATGGCTACACCTTC. It yields the protein CASSQDRGQGNYYGYTF. The chain has TRBV3-1 and TRBJ1-2; 10 positions agree with TRBD1. The germline V gene encodes CDR1 LGHDT and CDR2 YNNKEL (reference sequence). This CDR3 is built from 17 residues. V gave up 0 bases and J gave up 3 bases; unmatched junction bases: 7.

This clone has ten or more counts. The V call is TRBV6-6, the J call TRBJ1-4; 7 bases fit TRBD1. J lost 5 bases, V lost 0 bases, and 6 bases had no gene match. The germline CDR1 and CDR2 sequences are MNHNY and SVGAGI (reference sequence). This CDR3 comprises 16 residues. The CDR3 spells CASSYSVQGQNEKLFF. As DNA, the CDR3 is TGTGCCAGCAGTTACTCCGTACAGGGGCAAAATGAAAAACTGTTTTTT.

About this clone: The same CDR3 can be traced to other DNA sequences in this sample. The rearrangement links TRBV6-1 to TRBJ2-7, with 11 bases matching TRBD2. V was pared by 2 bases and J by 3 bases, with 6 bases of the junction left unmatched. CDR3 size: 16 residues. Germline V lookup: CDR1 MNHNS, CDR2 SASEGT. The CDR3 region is CASSEIGLAGFYEQYF. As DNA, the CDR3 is TGTGCCAGCAGTGAAATCGGACTAGCGGGTTTCTACGAGCAGTACTTC.

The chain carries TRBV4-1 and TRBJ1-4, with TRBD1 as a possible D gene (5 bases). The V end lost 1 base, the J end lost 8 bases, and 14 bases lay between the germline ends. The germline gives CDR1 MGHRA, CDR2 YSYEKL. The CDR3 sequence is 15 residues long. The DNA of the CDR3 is TGCGCCAGCAGCCAAGTATCCCGGGGCGGGGAAAAACTGTTTTTT. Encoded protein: CASSQVSRGGEKLFF.

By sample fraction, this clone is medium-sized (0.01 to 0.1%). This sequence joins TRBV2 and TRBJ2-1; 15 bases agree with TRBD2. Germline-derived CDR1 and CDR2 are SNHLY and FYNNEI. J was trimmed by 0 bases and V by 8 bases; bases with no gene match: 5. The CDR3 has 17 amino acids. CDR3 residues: CASGGLAGGTSYNEQFF. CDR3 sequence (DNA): TGTGCCAGCGGGGGACTAGCGGGGGGCACCTCCTACAATGAGCAGTTCTTC. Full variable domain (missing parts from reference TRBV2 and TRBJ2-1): EPEVTQTPSHQVTQMGQEVILRCVPISNHLYFYWYRQILGQKVEFLVSFYNNEISEKSEIFDDQFSVERPDGSNFTLKIRSTKLEDSAMYFCASGGLAGGTSYNEQFFGPGTRLTVL.

DNA of the CDR3: TGTGCCACCAGTGATTTTACTAGCGGGATACACAATGAGCAGTTCTTC. Translation gives CATSDFTSGIHNEQFF. The chain links TRBV24-1 to TRBJ2-1, with 10 bases that match TRBD2. After removal of 1 base from V and 5 bases from J, the junction contained 4 bases not matched to a gene. The CDR3 is 16 amino acids. Per the germline V gene, CDR1 is KGHDR and CDR2 is SFDVKD.

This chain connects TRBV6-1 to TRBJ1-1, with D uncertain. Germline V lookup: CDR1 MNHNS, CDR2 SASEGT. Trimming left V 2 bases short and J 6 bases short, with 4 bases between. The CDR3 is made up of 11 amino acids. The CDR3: CASSEWAEAFF. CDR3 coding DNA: TGTGCCAGCAGTGAATGGGCTGAAGCTTTCTTT.

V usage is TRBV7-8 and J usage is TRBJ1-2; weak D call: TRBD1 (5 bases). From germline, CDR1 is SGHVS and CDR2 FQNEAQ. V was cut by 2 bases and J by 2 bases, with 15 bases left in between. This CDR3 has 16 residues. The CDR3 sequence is CASSLKYRRDNYGYTF. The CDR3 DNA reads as TGTGCCAGCAGCTTAAAATACCGTCGGGACAACTATGGCTACACCTTC.

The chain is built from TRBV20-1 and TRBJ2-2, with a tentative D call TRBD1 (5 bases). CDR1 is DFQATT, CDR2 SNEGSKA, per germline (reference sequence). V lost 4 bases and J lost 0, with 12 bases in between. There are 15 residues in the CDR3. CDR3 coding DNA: TGCAGTGCTACCACAGGACGGGCGAACACCGGGGAGCTGTTTTTT. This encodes CSATTGRANTGELFF.

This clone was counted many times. The CDR3 sequence is CASSPAVTGGTDTQYF. DNA of the CDR3: TGTGCCAGCAGCCCAGCCGTGACGGGGGGGACAGATACGCAGTATTTT. The genes are TRBV7-8 and TRBJ2-3, with 8 bases fitting TRBD2. V lost 5 bases, J lost 3 bases, and 10 bases stayed unmatched. In germline, CDR1 is SGHVS, CDR2 FQNEAQ. The CDR3 extends over 16 amino acids.

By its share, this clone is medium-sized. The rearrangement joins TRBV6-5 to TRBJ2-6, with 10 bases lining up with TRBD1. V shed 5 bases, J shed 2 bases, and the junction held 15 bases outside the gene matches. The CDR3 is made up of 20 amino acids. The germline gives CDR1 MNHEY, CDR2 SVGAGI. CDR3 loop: CASSPKIFRDRGTGANVLTF. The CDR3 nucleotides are TGTGCCAGCAGTCCCAAAATTTTCCGGGACAGGGGAACTGGGGCCAACGTCCTGACTTTC.

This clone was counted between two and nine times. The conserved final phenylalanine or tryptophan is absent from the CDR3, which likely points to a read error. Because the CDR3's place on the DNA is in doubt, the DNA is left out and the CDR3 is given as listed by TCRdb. The CDR3 spells CASSEGRGANVPTL. The chain employs TRBV6-1 and TRBJ2-6. Germline V gene data show CDR1 as MNHNS and CDR2 as SASEGT. From its first to its last residue, the CDR3 has 14 amino acids.

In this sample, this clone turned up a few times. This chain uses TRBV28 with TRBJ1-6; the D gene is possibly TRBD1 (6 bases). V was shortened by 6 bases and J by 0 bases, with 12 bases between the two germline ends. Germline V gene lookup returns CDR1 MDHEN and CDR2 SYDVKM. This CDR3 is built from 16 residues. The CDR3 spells CASRVQGYSYNSPLHF. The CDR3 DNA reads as TGTGCCAGCAGAGTACAGGGCTACTCCTATAATTCACCCCTCCACTTT.

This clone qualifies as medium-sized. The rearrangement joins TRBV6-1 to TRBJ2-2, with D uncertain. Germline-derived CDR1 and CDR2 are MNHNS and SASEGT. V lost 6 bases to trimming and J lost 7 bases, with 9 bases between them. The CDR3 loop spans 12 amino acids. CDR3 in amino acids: CASRTGYGELFF. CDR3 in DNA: TGTGCCAGCAGGACTGGTTACGGGGAGCTGTTTTTT.

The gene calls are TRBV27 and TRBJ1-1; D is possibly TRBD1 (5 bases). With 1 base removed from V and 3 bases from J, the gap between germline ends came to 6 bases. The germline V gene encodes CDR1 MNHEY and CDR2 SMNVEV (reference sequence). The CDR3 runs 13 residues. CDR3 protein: CASSLLGDTEAFF. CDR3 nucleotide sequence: TGTGCCAGCAGTTTATTGGGGGACACTGAAGCTTTCTTT.

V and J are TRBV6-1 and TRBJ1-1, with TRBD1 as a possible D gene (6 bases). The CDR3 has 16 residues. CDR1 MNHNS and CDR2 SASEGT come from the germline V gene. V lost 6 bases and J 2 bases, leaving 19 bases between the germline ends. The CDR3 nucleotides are TGTGCCAGCAGGGAAAGGGGGGCAGCCCCTAACACTGAAGCTTTCTTT. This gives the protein CASRERGAAPNTEAFF.

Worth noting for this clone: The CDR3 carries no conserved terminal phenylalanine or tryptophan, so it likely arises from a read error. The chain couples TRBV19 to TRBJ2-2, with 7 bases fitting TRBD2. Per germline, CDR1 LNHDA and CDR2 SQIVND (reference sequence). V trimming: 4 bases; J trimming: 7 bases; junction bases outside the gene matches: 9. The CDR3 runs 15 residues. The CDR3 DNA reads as TGTGCCAGTAGTACCTCTAGCGGTTGGGGCGGGGAGCTGTTTGTT. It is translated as CASSTSSGWGGELFV.

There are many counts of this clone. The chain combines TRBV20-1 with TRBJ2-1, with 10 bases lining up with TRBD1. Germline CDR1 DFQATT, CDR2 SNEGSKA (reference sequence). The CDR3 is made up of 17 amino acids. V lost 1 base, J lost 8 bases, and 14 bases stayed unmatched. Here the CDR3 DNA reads TGCAGTGCTAGAGCCGGCGGGACAGGGGAAAATATTGATGAGCAGTTCTTC. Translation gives CSARAGGTGENIDEQFF.

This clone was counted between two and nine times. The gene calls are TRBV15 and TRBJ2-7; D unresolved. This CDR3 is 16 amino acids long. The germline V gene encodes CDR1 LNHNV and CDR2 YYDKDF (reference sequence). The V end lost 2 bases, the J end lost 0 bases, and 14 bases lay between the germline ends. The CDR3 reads CATSRPRVGPSYEQYF. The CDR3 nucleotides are TGTGCCACCAGCAGACCCCGCGTCGGGCCCTCCTACGAGCAGTACTTC.